A selection of T cell receptor beta chains follows, all from one sample in a study of blood T cells in healthy people across ages. One entry per CDR3 protein results from TCRdb running MiXCR on the 5' RACE reads. Altogether about 1.4 million distinct CDR3 sequences are present, approximately 59% being singletons, with the ten largest covering roughly 7%. Sequenced input: blood. The receptor source for this set is a man aged 18 to 30 in good health. Both conserved end residues are part of each CDR3. The D gene is left open where the match is weak. Part of the rows lack a size; the others show once, few, many or a class for expanded clones.

TGTGTTAGTGGTTTGGGTCGGACAGGGGAAGAGCAGTACTTC	CVSGLGRTGEEQYF	TRBD1	TRBV12-5	TRBJ2-7	-
TGCGCCAGCAGCCAAAGGGGTTTGACTGAAGCTTTCTTT	CASSQRGLTEAFF	-	TRBV4-1	TRBJ1-1	-
TGTGCCAGCAGCTTAACGGGACGAGGGGACGAGCAGTACTTC	CASSLTGRGDEQYF	-	TRBV7-9	TRBJ2-7	-
TGCGCCAGCAGCCAAGCAACTAGCGGGAACTACAATGAGCAGTACTTC	CASSQATSGNYNEQYF	TRBD2	TRBV4-3	TRBJ2-7	once
TGTGCCAGCATCGCAGGTGGACTCTTAGGGGCCAACGTCCTGACTTTC	CASIAGGLLGANVLTF	-	TRBV6-6	TRBJ2-6	-
TGTGCCAGCAGCTATCCCGGGACAGGGCGCGCAGATACGCAGTATTTT	CASSYPGTGRADTQYF	TRBD1	TRBV7-9	TRBJ2-3	-
TGCGCCAGCCAGGAAAGATCTGGGGCCAACGTCCTGACTTTC	CASQERSGANVLTF	-	TRBV5-1	TRBJ2-6	few
TGTGCCAGCACCGGGACAGGGTTCTACGAGCAGTACTTC	CASTGTGFYEQYF	TRBD1	TRBV12-3/TRBV12-4	TRBJ2-7	-
TGTGCCAGCAGTTTGTTTAACAGACCCCACTACGAGCAGTACTTC	CASSLFNRPHYEQYF	-	TRBV28	TRBJ2-7	few
TGCAGTGCCGGAGGCAAACCCGGGACTGAATACAATGAGCAGTTCTTC	CSAGGKPGTEYNEQFF	-	TRBV20-1	TRBJ2-1	few
TGTGCCAGCAGTTACTCCTTAGCGGGGGGTGACAATGAGCAGTTCTTC	CASSYSLAGGDNEQFF	TRBD2	TRBV6-6	TRBJ2-1	few
TGCGCCAGCAGCGTTAGGACAGGGAACCGCTACGAGCAGTACTTC	CASSVRTGNRYEQYF	TRBD1	TRBV5-1	TRBJ2-7	few
TGCGCCAGCATTGCAGGGGAGTGGAGGGACAATCAGCCCCAGCATTTT	CASIAGEWRDNQPQHF	-	TRBV5-1	TRBJ1-5	-
TGTGCCAGCAGCTTATCGGCGGGGGTCTACAATGAGCAGTTCTTC	CASSLSAGVYNEQFF	TRBD2	TRBV7-6	TRBJ2-1	-
TGTGCCAGCAGCTTCTCGTATACCTTTAGCAATGAGCAGTTCTTC	CASSFSYTFSNEQFF	-	TRBV5-5	TRBJ2-1	-
TGTGCCAGCAGCTTAGAGGATAGTCCTAACTATGGCTACACCTTC	CASSLEDSPNYGYTF	-	TRBV7-9	TRBJ1-2	-
TGTGCCAGCAGCCAAGATATGGGGACCCAGCCCCAGCATTTT	CASSQDMGTQPQHF	-	TRBV4-2	TRBJ1-5	-
TGCGCCAGCAGCCAAGAAAGGCTTGGGGCCCACATGGGCAGCTACACCTTC	CASSQERLGAHMGSYTF	-	TRBV4-3	TRBJ1-2	few
TGTGCCACCAGCAGGTACAGGGGGCGGTCACCCCTCCACTTT	CATSRYRGRSPLHF	TRBD1	TRBV15	TRBJ1-6	-
TGCAGTGCGGTACAGGGGAACACTGAAGCTTTCTTT	CSAVQGNTEAFF	-	TRBV20-1	TRBJ1-1	-
TGTGCCAGCAGCCCATGGGGGGCAACTAATGAAAAACTGTTTTTT	CASSPWGATNEKLFF	-	TRBV7-8	TRBJ1-4	-
TGTGCCAGCAGCTCAGGGGGAGGTGTTAGGGGACACCTCTACGAGCAGTACTTC	CASSSGGGVRGHLYEQYF	-	TRBV7-2	TRBJ2-7	once
TGTGCCAGCAGCCCTGGACTAGCGGAACATGGGGATACGCAGTATTTT	CASSPGLAEHGDTQYF	TRBD2	TRBV12-3/TRBV12-4	TRBJ2-3	few